Listed below are T cell receptor beta chains from one sample, sequenced in a study of neoadjuvant anti-PD-1 for oral cavity cancer. This table comes from immunoSEQ multiplex PCR, and its TCRdb copy is limited to in-frame clones, with some not included. Of approximately 10,000 clones in the sample, approximately 64% were seen once. The sample here was PBMCs, taken after nivolumab (anti-PD-1) treatment. The source is a person between 40 and 85 years old with oral cavity squamous cell carcinoma. CDR3s include the opening cysteine and the closing phenylalanine or tryptophan. The D gene is left open where the match is weak. Size tells how often a clone was seen (once, few, many) or the class of an expanded clone, and some rows leave it out.

J: TRBJ2-1
D: .
size: once
V: TRBV5-1
DNA: TGCGCCAGCAGCCCCGGCTGGGGCCTATACAATGAGCAGTTCTTC
CDR3: CASSPGWGLYNEQFF

J: TRBJ1-1
D: .
size: .
V: TRBV19
DNA: TGTGCCAGTAAGGGTAGGGACGCGGGTTCGACTGAAGCTTTCTTT
CDR3: CASKGRDAGSTEAFF

J: TRBJ2-3
D: TRBD2
size: .
V: TRBV10-2
DNA: TGCGCCAGCAGTTATTTGACTAGCGCAGATACGCAGTATTTT
CDR3: CASSYLTSADTQYF

J: TRBJ2-7
D: TRBD2
size: .
V: TRBV7-9
DNA: TGTGCCAGCAGCTTCTCTAGCGGGGGATCCTCCGAGCAGTACTTC
CDR3: CASSFSSGGSSEQYF

J: TRBJ2-2
D: .
size: .
V: TRBV19
DNA: TGTGCCAGTACCACCCGGGGGCTAGCCGCGAACACCGGGGAGCTGTTTTTT
CDR3: CASTTRGLAANTGELFF

J: TRBJ2-3
D: .
size: .
V: TRBV30
DNA: TGTGCCTGGGGGTCCACAGATACGCAGTATTTT
CDR3: CAWGSTDTQYF

J: TRBJ1-3
D: TRBD1
size: few
V: TRBV5-6
DNA: TGTGCCAGCAGCCCTAGTGGGACAGCTGGAAACACCATATATTTT
CDR3: CASSPSGTAGNTIYF

J: TRBJ2-5
D: TRBD2
size: .
V: TRBV9
DNA: TGTGCCAGCAGCGGGGGAAATAGCGGGAGACGGCAAGAGACCCAGTACTTC
CDR3: CASSGGNSGRRQETQYF

J: TRBJ1-2
D: .
size: .
V: TRBV6-6
DNA: TGTGCCAGCAGACGGACTGACAACTATGGCTACACCTTC
CDR3: CASRRTDNYGYTF

J: TRBJ2-3
D: TRBD2
size: once
V: TRBV6-1
DNA: TGTGCCAGTAAATTGCGGGAGACAGATACGCAGTATTTT
CDR3: CASKLRETDTQYF

J: TRBJ2-5
D: .
size: .
V: TRBV7-7
DNA: TGTGCCAATCTGACAATACGACAAGAGACCCAGTACTTC
CDR3: CANLTIRQETQYF

J: TRBJ1-2
D: .
size: .
V: TRBV2
DNA: TGTGCCAGCAGTCAGACCGGGACAAGGGGCGGTGGCTACACCTTC
CDR3: CASSQTGTRGGGYTF

J: TRBJ1-2
D: TRBD1
size: .
V: TRBV30
DNA: TGTGCCAGACAGGGGGCGCGAAACTATGGCTACACCTTC
CDR3: CARQGARNYGYTF

J: TRBJ2-2
D: .
size: few
V: TRBV5-4
DNA: TGTGCCAGCAGCAGGGACCCGAAGATCGGTAACACCGGGGAGCTGTTTTTT
CDR3: CASSRDPKIGNTGELFF

J: TRBJ1-2
D: .
size: .
V: TRBV19
DNA: TGTGCCAGTAGTACCTCCGGGACACCCAGAAACTATGGCTACACCTTC
CDR3: CASSTSGTPRNYGYTF

J: TRBJ1-1
D: .
size: .
V: TRBV5-6
DNA: TGTGCCAGCAGCTTGGGGGCAGGGTACACTGAAGCTTTCTTT
CDR3: CASSLGAGYTEAFF

J: TRBJ2-5
D: TRBD2
size: .
V: TRBV30
DNA: TGTGCCTGTACATCGGAACTAGCGGGAGGAGAGACCCAGTACTTC
CDR3: CACTSELAGGETQYF

J: TRBJ1-6
D: .
size: .
V: TRBV7-2
DNA: TGTGCCAGCAGCTTTCGCGACGGCTCGAGCTCCTATAATTCACCCCTCCACTTT
CDR3: CASSFRDGSSSYNSPLHF

J: TRBJ2-1
D: .
size: .
V: TRBV28
DNA: TGTGCCAGCAGTTTCCTTTCTCCGAGCGGGCTTTCCTACAATGAGCAGTTCTTC
CDR3: CASSFLSPSGLSYNEQFF

J: TRBJ1-5
D: .
size: .
V: TRBV27
DNA: TGTGCCAGCACCCCCTTTGAGGGTCAGCCCCAGCATTTT
CDR3: CASTPFEGQPQHF

J: TRBJ2-7
D: .
size: .
V: TRBV25-1
DNA: TGTGCCAGCAGTCTCGGGAAGGGTGAGCAGTACTTC
CDR3: CASSLGKGEQYF

J: TRBJ1-1
D: .
size: .
V: TRBV9
DNA: TGTGCCAGCAGCGCGGGCGACTGGATGAACACTGAAGCTTTCTTT
CDR3: CASSAGDWMNTEAFF

J: TRBJ2-7
D: TRBD1
size: .
V: TRBV7-8
DNA: TGTGCCAGCAGCCCCTACAGGGGCTACGAGCAGTACTTC
CDR3: CASSPYRGYEQYF

J: TRBJ2-5
D: .
size: .
V: TRBV19
DNA: TGTGCCAGTCGGACAGAGCCAGAGACCCAGTACTTC
CDR3: CASRTEPETQYF

J: TRBJ1-1
D: .
size: once
V: TRBV7-3
DNA: TGTGCCAGCAGCCTCTCAGGGGTGAACACTGAAGCTTTCTTT
CDR3: CASSLSGVNTEAFF